This T cell receptor beta chain was sequenced for a study of blood T cell repertoires in COVID-19. Overall study: Material from acute and convalescent COVID-19 was sourced from the United States, Italy and Spain.

The data were produced by immunoSEQ multiplex PCR, yet TCRdb's version contains in-frame clones alone and is incomplete. The sample carries 250,000 to 350,000 clones, approximately 89% recorded once. The V segment lost 1 base and the J segment 11 bases; nucleotides outside the gene matches: 7. The CDR3 has 14 residues. The V gene's germline CDR1 is SNHLY and CDR2 FYNNEI. Participant age was about 18 to 89 years, and participants resided in roughly 25 US areas. This clone was seen only a few times. The sequence derives from a woman aged 25 to 39 who had recovered from COVID-19. The specimen sequenced was PBMCs or T cells enriched from blood (not recorded which). The V call is TRBV2, the J call TRBJ1-4, with 7 bases that match TRBD1. CDR3: CASSEDRGGGKLFF. The CDR3 DNA reads TGTGCCAGCAGTGAAGACAGGGGTGGGGGGAAACTGTTTTTT.